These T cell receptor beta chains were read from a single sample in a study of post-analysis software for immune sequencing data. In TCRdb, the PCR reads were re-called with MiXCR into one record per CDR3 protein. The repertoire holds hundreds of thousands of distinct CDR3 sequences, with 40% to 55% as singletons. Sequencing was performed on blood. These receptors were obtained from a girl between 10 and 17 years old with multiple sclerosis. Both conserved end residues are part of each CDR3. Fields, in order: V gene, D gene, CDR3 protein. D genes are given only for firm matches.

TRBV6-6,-,CASSYSTTRQETQYF
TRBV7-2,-,CASSLGGAGYQPQHF
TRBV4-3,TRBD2,CASSPGLDSDTQYF
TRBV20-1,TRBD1,CSARDRVTYEQYF
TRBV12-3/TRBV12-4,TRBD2,CASSYAGTSGRVGYNEQYF
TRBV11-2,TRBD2,CASSPLVAGVFYEQYF
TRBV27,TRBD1,CASSSYRGGGYTF
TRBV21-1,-,CASSTDKENKTNEQYF
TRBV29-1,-,CSVEDWPGYYGYTF
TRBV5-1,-,CASSLGQSYEQYF
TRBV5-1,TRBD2,CASSDSGSGNTQYF
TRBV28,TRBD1,CASRRTGGTDTQYF
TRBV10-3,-,CAISEPSHRDAGANVLTF
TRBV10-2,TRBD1,CASSSDGTGGYNEQFF
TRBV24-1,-,CATSDSAGDGYGYTF
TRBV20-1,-,CSAPGSSTDTQYF
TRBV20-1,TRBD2,CSAPLRGSSYEQYF
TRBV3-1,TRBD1,CASSQGPLRTGTSYGYTF
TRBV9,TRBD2,CASSSGLAGGVETQYF
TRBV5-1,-,CASSPLAPQGGYNEQFF
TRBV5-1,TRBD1,CASSKDRGGETSTDTQYF
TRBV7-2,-,CASSLVARPGANVLTF
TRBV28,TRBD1,CASRTGGGVNEQFF
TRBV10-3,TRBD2,CAIRTLAAGGSYEQYF
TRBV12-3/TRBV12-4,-,CATSFGEGAYEQYF
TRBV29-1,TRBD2,CSVIVSSGYNEQFF
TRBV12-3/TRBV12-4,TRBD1,CASSPTGGSYNEQFF
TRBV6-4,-,CASSDSGMGNQPQHF
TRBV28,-,CASSPTTYNEQFF
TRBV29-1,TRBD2,CSVEDRRTSGRVYQETQFF
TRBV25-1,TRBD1,CASTGTGGWNEQFF
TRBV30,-,CAWRYQETQYF
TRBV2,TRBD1,CASLTGTGDYEQYF
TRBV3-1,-,CASSQGGPEKLFF
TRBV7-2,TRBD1,CASRATGTASGKLFF
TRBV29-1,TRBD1,CSVQTGKGVTDTQYF
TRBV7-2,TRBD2,CASSPPPSGMDEQFF
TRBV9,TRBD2,CASSVDNSGNYEQYF
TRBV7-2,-,CASSIRSSRETQYF
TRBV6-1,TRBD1,CASSEKRTGFEQYF
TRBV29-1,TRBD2,CSVVLGGNYEQYF
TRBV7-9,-,CASSLGALGYEQYF
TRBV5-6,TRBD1,CASSTPGGSGYTF
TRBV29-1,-,CSVEDPPTDVWSYNEQFF
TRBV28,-,CASSLTAAGNQPQHF
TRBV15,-,CATSTGYQGFQETQYF
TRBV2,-,CASNGRDPTKNIQYF
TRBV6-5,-,CASSSPGRGYTF
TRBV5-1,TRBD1,CASSPDRAKYF
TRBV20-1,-,CSAPRTPGSFYEQYF
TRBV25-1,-,CAVSRRSKNIQYF
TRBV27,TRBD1,CASSPGAGGQPQHF
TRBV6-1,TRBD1,CASSATWDRISPLHF
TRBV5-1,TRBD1,CASSTPGQGGNSPLHF
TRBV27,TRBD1,CASSLNRGSYGYTF